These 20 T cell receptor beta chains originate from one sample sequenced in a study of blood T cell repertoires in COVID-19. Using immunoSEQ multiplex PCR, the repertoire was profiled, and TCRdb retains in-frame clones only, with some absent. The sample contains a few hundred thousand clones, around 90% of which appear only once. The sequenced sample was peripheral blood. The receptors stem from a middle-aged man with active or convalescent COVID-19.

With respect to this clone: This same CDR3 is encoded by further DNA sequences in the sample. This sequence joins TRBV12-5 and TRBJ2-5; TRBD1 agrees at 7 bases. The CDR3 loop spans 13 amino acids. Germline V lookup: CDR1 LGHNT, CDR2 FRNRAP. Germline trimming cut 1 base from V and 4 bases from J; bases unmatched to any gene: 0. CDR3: CASGLGQGETQYF. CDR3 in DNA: TGTGCTAGTGGTTTGGGACAGGGAGAGACCCAGTACTTC.

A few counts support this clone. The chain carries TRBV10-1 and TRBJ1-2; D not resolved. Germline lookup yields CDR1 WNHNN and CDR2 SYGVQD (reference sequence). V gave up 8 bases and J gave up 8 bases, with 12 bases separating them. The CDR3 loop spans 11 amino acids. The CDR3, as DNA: TGCGCCAGCTTTGTTCAAGCGGGCTACACCTTC. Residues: CASFVQAGYTF.

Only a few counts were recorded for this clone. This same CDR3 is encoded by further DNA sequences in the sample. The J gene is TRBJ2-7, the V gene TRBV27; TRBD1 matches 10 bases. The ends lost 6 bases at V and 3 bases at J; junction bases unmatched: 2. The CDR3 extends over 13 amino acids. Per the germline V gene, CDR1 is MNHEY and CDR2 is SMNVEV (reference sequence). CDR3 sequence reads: CASSRDRGYEQYF. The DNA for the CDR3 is TGTGCCAGCAGCCGGGACAGGGGCTACGAGCAGTACTTC.

CDR3 DNA: TGTGCCAGTAGCTTAGGACGTCCGGGACTAGCGGATTACAATGAGCAGTTCTTC. Residues: CASSLGRPGLADYNEQFF. The chain carries TRBV27 and TRBJ2-1, with TRBD2 matching 11 bases. CDR1 MNHEY and CDR2 SMNVEV come from the germline V gene (reference sequence). V was pared by 9 bases and J by 4 bases, with 17 bases of the junction left unmatched. The CDR3 is made up of 18 amino acids.

DNA of the CDR3: TGTGCCAGCAGCAGATCCTTACTCGATGGCTACACCTTC. Protein: CASSRSLLDGYTF. J is TRBJ1-2 and V is TRBV7-2; D is uncertain. This CDR3 is built from 13 residues. Germline V gives CDR1 SGHTA, CDR2 FQGNSA. Trimming left V 5 bases short and J 6 bases short, with 13 bases between.

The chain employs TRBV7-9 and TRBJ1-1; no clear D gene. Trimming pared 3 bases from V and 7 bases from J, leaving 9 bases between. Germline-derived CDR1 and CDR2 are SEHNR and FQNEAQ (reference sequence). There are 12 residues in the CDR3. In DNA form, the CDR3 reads TGTGCCAGCAGCTTGGGCTTCGATGAAGCTTTCTTT. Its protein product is CASSLGFDEAFF.

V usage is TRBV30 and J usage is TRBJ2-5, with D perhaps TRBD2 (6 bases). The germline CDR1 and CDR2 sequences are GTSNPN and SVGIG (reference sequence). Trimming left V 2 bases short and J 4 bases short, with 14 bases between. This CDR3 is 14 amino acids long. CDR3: CAWSPQDGGETQYF. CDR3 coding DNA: TGTGCCTGGAGTCCCCAGGACGGGGGAGAGACCCAGTACTTC. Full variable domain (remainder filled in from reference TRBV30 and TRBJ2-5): SQTIHQWPATLVQPVGSPLSLECTVEGTSNPNLYWYRQAAGRGLQLLFYSVGIGQISSEVPQNLSASRPQDRQFILSSKKLLLSDSGFYLCAWSPQDGGETQYFGPGTRLLVL.

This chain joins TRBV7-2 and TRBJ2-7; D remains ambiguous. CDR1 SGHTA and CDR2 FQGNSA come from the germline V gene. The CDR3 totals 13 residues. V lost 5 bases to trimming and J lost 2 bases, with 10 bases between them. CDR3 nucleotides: TGTGCCAGCAGCCCTCCCGGTCCCTACGAGCAGTACTTC. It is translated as CASSPPGPYEQYF.

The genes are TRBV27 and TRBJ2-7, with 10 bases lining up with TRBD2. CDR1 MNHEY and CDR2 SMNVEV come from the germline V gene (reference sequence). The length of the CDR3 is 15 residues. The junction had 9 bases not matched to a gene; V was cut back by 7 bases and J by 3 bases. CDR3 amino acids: CASTLGASGGYEQYF. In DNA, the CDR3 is TGTGCCAGCACTCTGGGGGCTAGCGGGGGCTACGAGCAGTACTTC.

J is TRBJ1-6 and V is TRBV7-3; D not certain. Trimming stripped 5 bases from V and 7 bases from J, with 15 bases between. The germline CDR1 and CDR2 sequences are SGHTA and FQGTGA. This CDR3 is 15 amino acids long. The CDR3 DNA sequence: TGTGCCAGCAGCCAAAGCCAACACAGCAATTCACCCCTCCACTTT. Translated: CASSQSQHSNSPLHF. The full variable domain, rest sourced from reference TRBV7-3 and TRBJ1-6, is GAGVSQTPSNKVTEKGKYVELRCDPISGHTALYWYRQSLGQGPEFLIYFQGTGAADDSGLPNDRFFAVRPEGSVSTLKIQRTERGDSAVYLCASSQSQHSNSPLHFGNGTRLTVT.

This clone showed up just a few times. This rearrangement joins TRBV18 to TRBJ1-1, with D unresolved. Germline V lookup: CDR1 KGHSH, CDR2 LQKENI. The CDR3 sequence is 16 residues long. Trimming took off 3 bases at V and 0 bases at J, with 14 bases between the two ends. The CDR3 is CASSPESYRVNTEAFF. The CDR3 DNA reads TGTGCCAGCTCACCGGAGTCTTACCGGGTGAACACTGAAGCTTTCTTT.

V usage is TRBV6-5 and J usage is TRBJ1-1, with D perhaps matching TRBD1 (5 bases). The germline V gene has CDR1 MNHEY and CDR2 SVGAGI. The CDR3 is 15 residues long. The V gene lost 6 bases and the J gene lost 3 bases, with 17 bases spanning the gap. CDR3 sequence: CASRRSREPYTEAFF. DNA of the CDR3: TGTGCCAGCAGGCGCTCCAGGGAACCCTACACTGAAGCTTTCTTT.

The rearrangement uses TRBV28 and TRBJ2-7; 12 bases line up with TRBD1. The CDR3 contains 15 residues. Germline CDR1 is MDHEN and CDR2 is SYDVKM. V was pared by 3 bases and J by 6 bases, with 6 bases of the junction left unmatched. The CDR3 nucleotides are TGTGCCAGCAGTTTTTCCGGGACAGGGGGCTTCGAGCAGTACTTC. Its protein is CASSFSGTGGFEQYF.

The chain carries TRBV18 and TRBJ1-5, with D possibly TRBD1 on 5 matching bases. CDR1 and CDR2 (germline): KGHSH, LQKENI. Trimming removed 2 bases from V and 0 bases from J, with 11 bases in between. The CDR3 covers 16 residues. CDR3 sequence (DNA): TGTGCCAGCTCACCAAGGGGCCCGAATAGCAATCAGCCCCAGCATTTT. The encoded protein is CASSPRGPNSNQPQHF.

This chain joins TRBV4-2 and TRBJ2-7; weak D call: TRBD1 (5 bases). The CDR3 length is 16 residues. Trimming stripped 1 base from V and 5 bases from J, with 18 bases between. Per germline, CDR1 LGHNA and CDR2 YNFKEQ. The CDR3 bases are TGTGCCAGCAGCCAAGCTTATGATCAGGGTCTCCACGAGCAGTACTTC. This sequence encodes CASSQAYDQGLHEQYF.

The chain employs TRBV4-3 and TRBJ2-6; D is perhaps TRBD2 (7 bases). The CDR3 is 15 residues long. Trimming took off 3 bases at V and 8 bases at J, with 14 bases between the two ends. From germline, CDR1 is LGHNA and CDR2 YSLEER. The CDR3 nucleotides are TGCGCCAGCAGCCAGTCCCCGGGGGGCACCAACGTCCTGACTTTC. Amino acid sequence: CASSQSPGGTNVLTF.

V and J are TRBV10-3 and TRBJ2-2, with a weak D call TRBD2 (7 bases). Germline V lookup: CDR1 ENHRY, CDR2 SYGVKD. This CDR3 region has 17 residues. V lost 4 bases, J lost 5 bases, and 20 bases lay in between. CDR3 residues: CAISGTRGRGGTGELFF. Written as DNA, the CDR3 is TGTGCCATCAGTGGAACAAGGGGAAGGGGGGGTACCGGGGAGCTGTTTTTT.

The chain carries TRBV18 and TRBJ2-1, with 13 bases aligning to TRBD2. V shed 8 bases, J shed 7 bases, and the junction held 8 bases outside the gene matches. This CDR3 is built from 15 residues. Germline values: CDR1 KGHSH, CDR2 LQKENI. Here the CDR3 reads CASARGTSGVNEQFF. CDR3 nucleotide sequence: TGTGCCAGCGCGCGGGGGACTAGCGGGGTAAATGAGCAGTTCTTC.

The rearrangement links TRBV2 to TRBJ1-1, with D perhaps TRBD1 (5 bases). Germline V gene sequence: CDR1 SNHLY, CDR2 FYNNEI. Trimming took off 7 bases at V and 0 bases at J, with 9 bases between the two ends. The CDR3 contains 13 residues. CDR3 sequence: CASMRDLNTEAFF. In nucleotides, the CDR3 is TGTGCCAGCATGCGGGACTTGAACACTGAAGCTTTCTTT.

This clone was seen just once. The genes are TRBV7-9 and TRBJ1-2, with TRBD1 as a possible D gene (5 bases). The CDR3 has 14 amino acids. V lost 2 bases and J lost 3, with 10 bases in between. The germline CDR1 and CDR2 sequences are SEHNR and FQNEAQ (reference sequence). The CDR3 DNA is TGTGCCAGCAGCTTACCAGGGAGGGACTATGGCTACACCTTC. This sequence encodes CASSLPGRDYGYTF.